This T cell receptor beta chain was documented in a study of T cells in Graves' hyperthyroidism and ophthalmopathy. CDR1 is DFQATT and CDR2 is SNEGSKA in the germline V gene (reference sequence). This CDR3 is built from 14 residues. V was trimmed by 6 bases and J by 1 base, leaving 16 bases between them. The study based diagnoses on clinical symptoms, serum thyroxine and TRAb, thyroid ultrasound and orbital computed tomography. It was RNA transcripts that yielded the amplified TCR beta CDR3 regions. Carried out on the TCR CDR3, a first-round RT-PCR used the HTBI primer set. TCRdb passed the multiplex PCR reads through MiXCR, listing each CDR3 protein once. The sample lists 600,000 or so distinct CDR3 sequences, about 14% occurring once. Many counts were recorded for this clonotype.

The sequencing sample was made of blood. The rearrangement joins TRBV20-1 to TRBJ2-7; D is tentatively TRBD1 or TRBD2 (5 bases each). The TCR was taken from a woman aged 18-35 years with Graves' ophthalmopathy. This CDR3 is CSASRGPLSYEQYF. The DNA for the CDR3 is TGCAGTGCAAGCCGGGGACCACTTTCCTACGAGCAGTACTTC.